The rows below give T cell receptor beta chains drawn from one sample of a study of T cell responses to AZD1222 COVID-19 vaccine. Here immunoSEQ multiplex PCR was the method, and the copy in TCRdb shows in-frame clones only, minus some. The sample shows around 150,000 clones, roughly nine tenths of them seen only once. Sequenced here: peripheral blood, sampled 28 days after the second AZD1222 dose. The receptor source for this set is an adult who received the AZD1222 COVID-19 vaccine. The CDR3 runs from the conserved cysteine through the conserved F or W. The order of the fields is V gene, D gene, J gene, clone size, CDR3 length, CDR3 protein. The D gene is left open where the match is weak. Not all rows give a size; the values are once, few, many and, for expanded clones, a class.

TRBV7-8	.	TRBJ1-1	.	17	CASSLVRNGKWNTEAFF
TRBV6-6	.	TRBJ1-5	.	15	CASSYMGAVNQPQHF
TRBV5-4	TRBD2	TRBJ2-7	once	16	CASSPRAGTSGSPQYF
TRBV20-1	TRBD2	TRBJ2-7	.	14	CSASRTSGAYEQYF
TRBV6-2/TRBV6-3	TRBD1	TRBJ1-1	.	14	CASSYTGGNTEAFF
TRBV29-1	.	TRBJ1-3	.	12	CSVVKAGNTIYF
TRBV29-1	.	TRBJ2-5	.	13	CSVEARSKETQYF
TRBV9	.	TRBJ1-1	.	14	CASRPGVASTEAFF
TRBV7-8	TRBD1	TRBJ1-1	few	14	CASSLHGQGAEAFF
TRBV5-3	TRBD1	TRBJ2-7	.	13	CARSTGQGNEQYF
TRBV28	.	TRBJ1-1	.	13	CASRPRTRSEAFF
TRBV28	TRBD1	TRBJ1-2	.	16	CASSPNRQGSNYGYTF
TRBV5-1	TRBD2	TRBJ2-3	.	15	CASSPTSGGADTQYF
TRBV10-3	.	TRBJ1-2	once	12	CAISDGDYGYTF
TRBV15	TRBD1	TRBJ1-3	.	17	CATSRPGQQFSGNTIYF
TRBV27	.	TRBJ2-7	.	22	CASTLPVARSSPTGQPGGEQYF
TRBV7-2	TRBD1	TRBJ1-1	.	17	CASSLARGRPVDTEAFF
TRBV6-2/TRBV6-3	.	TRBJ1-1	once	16	CASSYPAVAMNTEAFF
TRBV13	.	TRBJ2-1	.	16	CASSLDPGSSYNEQFF
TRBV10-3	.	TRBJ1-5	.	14	CAISEDSPDQPQHF
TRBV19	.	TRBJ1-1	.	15	CASSIDPSLNTEAFF
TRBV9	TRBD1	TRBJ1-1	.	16	CASSVATGGMNTEAFF
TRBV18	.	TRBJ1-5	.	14	CASSRDRYNQPQHF
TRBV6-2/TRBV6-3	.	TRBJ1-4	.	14	CASSDGATNEKLFF
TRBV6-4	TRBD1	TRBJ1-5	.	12	CASPTGSQPQHF
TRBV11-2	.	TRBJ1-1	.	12	CASSIRGDEAFF
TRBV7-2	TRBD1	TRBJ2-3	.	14	CASSKTGGPDTQYF
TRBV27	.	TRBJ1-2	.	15	CASSLRTTDNYGYTF
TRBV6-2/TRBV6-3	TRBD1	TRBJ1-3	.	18	CASSSTGTDLTPGNTIYF
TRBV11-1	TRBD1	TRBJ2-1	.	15	CASTPDRDPYNEQFF
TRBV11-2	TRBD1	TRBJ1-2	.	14	CASSPSTGGYGYTF
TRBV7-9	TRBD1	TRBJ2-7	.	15	CASSPPRDRVSEQYF
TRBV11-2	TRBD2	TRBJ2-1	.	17	CASSLASLADSYNEQFF
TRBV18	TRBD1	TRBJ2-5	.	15	CASSPLGGESDPTYF
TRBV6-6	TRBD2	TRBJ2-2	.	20	CASSPMGLAGVARNTGELFF
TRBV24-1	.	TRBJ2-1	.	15	CATSDLSGRLHEQFF
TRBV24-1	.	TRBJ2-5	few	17	CATSDFPARDGKETQYF
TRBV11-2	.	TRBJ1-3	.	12	CATRGFGNTIYF
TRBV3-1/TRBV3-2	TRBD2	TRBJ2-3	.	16	CASSQGRTSGADTQYF
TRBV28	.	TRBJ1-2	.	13	CASSQRQRGGYTF
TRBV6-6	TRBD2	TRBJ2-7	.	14	CASSHGTTYYEQYF
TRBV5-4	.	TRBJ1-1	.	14	CASSLVGGNTEAFF
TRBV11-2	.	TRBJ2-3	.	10	CASSLDSQYF
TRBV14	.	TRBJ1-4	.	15	CASSQPGTLNEKLFF
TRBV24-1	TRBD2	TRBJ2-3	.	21	CATSDFLTSGRTTEATDTQYF
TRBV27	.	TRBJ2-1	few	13	CASTGNRHNEQFF
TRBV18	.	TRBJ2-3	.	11	CASFSTDTQYF
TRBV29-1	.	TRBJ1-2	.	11	CSVVGDYGYTF